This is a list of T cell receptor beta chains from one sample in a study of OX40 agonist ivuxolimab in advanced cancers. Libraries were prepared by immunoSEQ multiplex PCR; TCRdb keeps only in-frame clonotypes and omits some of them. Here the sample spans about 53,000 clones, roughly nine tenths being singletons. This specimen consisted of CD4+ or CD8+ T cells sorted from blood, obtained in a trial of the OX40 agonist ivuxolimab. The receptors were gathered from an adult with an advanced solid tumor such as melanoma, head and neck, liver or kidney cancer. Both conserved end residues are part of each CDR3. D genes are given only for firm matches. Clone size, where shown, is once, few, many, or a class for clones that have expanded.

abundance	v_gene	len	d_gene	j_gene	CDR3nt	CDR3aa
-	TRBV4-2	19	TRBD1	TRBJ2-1	TGTGCCAGCAGCCAAACACGGTTTTACCCGGGACAGGGCTACAATGAGCAGTTCTTC	CASSQTRFYPGQGYNEQFF
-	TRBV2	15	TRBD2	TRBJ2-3	TGTGCCAGCAATCTAGCGGGGCTACGCACAGATACGCAGTATTTT	CASNLAGLRTDTQYF
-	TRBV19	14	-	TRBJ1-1	TGTGCCACCAACGCCGGGACACTGAACACTGAAGCTTTCTTT	CATNAGTLNTEAFF
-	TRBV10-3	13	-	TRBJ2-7	TGTGCCATCAGTGAGGGGGAGACGCGCGAGCAGTACTTC	CAISEGETREQYF
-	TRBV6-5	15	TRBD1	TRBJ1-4	TGTGCCAGCAGTTATCGGACAGGGGCTGGGGAAAAACTGTTTTTT	CASSYRTGAGEKLFF
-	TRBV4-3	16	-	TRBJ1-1	TGCGCCAGCAGCCAAGAATTGACACTCCGGGGCACTGAAGCTTTCTTT	CASSQELTLRGTEAFF
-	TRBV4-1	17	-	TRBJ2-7	TGCGCCAGCAGCCAAGATCCAAGCGGGGACAGATCCTACGAGCAGTACTTC	CASSQDPSGDRSYEQYF
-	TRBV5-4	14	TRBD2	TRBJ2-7	TGTGCCAGCAGCAACCCGGGGGGGAGTTACGAGCAGTACTTC	CASSNPGGSYEQYF
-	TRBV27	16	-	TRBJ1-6	TGTGCCAGCAGTATCCTGGGACGCTCCTATAATTCACCCCTCCACTTT	CASSILGRSYNSPLHF
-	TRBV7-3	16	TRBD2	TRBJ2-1	TGTGCCAGCAGCTTAATGCCCAGGACTAGCTCGGGTGAGCAGTTCTTC	CASSLMPRTSSGEQFF
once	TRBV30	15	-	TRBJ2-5	TGTGCCTGGAGTTCCCTCCTAGTACCCCAAGAGACCCAGTACTTC	CAWSSLLVPQETQYF
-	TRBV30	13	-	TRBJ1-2	TGTGCCTGGAGTGTTAGGGGATTCTATGGCTACACCTTC	CAWSVRGFYGYTF
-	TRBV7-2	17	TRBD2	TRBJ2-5	TGTGCCAGCAGCTTAGGGCTGGGCTTCGGGGGGGAACAGACCCAGTACTTC	CASSLGLGFGGEQTQYF
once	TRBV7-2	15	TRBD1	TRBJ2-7	TGTGCCAGCAGCTTGTTGGGGACAGGGGGAATCGAGCAGTACTTC	CASSLLGTGGIEQYF
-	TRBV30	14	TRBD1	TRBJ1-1	TGTGCCTGGAGTGTAGGGGGCGCGGGCACTGAAGCTTTCTTT	CAWSVGGAGTEAFF
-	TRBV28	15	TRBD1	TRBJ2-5	TGTGCCAGCAGGCAGGGGGTGTGGTACCAAGAGACCCAGTACTTC	CASRQGVWYQETQYF
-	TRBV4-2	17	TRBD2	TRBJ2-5	TGTGCCAGCAGCCAGGCTACTAGCGGGGGAGACCAAGAGACCCAGTACTTC	CASSQATSGGDQETQYF
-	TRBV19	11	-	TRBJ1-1	TGTGCCAGTAGTATAGGTCCTGAAGCTTTCTTT	CASSIGPEAFF
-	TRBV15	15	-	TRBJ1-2	TGTGCCACCAGCAGAGATCGAGGCAGAAACTATGGCTACACCTTC	CATSRDRGRNYGYTF
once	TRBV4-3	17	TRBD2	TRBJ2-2	TGCGCCAGCAGCCAAGTTCTAGCGGGGGGAATCGCCGGGGAGCTGTTTTTT	CASSQVLAGGIAGELFF
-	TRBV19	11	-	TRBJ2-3	TGTGCCAGTAGTCAGCAAGATACGCAGTATTTT	CASSQQDTQYF
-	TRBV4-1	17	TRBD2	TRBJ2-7	TGCGCCAGCAGCCAAGTATGGGTCCCTAGCGGGTCCTACGAGCAGTACTTC	CASSQVWVPSGSYEQYF
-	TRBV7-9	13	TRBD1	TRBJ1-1	TGTGCCAGCAGCGATCAGGGACAGGGTGAAGCTTTCTTT	CASSDQGQGEAFF
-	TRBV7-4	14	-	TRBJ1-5	TGTGCCAGCAGCTTAAGGTCAGGCAATCAGCCCCAGCATTTT	CASSLRSGNQPQHF
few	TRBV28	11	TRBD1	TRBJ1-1	TGTGCCAGCAGTCGACAGGGTGAAGCTTTCTTT	CASSRQGEAFF